This T cell receptor beta chain was recovered during a study of T cell responses to AZD1222 COVID-19 vaccine. The study, taken as a whole, reports: Donors were chiefly white British, with a greater number of females, and clonal diversity was perhaps underestimated. Only six or seven AZD1222 recipients tested seropositive at baseline.

Germline V gives CDR1 LNHNV, CDR2 YYDKDF (reference sequence). V shed 0 bases and J shed 2 bases, with 8 bases lying between them. CDR3 length equals 14 residues. The repertoire was sequenced with immunoSEQ multiplex PCR; TCRdb's copy has only in-frame clones and lacks some. The sample lists about 130,000 clones, around 86% seen once, with approximately 6.8% in the top ten. A remark on this clone: What it binds is not known.

The chain links TRBV15 to TRBJ2-7, with D perhaps TRBD1 (6 bases). The sample here was peripheral blood, taken on day 0 of AZD1222 vaccination. The sequence derives from an adult in good health. Here the CDR3 reads CATSRDRGPYEQYF. In DNA form, the CDR3 reads TGTGCCACCAGCAGAGACAGGGGACCCTACGAGCAGTACTTC.